The clone carrying this TCR beta chain was recorded a few times. Its antigen is still unknown. The data belong to a study of early T cells in non-severe SARS-CoV-2 infection. Study-level background: Sequenced material consisted of bulk RNA (from unsorted whole blood), and chains were unpaired.

Molecules of cDNA were individually given unique molecular identifiers that were attached to them. TCRdb reanalysed the 5' RACE reads using MiXCR and keeps one entry per CDR3 protein. Among more than 60,000 distinct CDR3 sequences listed, roughly an eighth were seen once. Findings of the study overall: Matching results from VDJdb favored anti-spike CD8 responses, leaving private and CD4 specificities undetected.

There are 15 residues in the CDR3. Trimming removed 5 bases from V and 5 bases from J; junction bases left unmatched: 7. Germline CDR1 reads SGHTA; CDR2 reads FQGNSA. Sequenced sample: whole blood. This chain links TRBV7-2 with TRBJ1-5; TRBD1 agrees at 9 bases. This clonotype was obtained from an adult who was a healthcare worker with PCR-confirmed SARS-CoV-2 infection or an uninfected control (not recorded which). The CDR3 loop reads CASSIRTGEDQPQHF. The CDR3 DNA sequence: TGTGCCAGCAGCATACGGACAGGGGAGGATCAGCCCCAGCATTTT.